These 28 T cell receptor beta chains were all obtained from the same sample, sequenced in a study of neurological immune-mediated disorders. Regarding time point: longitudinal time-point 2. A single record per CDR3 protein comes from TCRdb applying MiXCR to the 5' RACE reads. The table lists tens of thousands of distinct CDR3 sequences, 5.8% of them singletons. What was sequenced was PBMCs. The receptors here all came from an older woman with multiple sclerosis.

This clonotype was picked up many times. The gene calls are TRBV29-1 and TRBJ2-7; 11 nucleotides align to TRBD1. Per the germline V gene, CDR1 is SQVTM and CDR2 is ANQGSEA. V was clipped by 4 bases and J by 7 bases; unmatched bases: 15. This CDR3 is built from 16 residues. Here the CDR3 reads CSVGSGGQGALREQYF. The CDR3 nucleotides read TGCAGCGTTGGATCAGGAGGACAGGGGGCTTTGAGGGAGCAGTACTTC.

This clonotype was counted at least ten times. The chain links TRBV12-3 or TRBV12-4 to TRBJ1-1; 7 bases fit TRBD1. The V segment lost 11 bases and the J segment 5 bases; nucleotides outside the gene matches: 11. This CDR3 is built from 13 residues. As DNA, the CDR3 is TGTGCCGCCCATAAGAGGGGGCGAACTGAAGCTTTCTTT. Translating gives CAAHKRGRTEAFF.

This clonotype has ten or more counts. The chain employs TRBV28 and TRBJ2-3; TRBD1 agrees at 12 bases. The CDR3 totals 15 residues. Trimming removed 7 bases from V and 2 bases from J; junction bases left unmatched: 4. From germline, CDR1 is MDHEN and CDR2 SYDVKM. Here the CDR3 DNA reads TGTGCCAGCAAGCCGGGACAGGGGGCCACAGATACGCAGTATTTT. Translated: CASKPGQGATDTQYF.

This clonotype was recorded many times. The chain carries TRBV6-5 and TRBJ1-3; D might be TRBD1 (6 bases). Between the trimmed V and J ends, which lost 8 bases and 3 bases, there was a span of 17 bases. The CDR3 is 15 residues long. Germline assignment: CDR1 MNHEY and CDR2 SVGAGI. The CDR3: CASQSGGADGNTIYF. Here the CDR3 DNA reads TGTGCCAGCCAATCGGGGGGCGCCGATGGAAACACCATATATTTT.

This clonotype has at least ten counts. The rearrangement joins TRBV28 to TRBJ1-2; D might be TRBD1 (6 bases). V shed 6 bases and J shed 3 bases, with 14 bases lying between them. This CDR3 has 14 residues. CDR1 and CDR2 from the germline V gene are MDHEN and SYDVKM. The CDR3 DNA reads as TGTGCCAGCAGGGAGAGGGGGGGTGACTATGGCTACACCTTC. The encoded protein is CASRERGGDYGYTF.

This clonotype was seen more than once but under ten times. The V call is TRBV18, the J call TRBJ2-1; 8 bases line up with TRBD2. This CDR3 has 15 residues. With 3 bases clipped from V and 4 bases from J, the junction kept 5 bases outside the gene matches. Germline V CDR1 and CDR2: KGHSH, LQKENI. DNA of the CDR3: TGTGCCAGCTCACCGTCTAGCGGGCGGTACAATGAGCAGTTCTTC. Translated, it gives CASSPSSGRYNEQFF. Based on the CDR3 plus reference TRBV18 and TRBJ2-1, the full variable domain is NAGVMQNPRHLVRRRGQEARLRCSPMKGHSHVYWYRQLPEEGLKFMVYLQKENIIDESGMPKERFSAEFPKEGPSILRIQQVVRGDSAAYFCASSPSSGRYNEQFFGPGTRLTVL.

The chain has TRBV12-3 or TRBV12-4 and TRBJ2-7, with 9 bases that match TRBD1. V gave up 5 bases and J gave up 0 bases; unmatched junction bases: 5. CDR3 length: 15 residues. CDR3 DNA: TGTGCCAGCAGTAACCGGGACAGGGCCTCCTACGAGCAGTACTTC. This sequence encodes CASSNRDRASYEQYF.

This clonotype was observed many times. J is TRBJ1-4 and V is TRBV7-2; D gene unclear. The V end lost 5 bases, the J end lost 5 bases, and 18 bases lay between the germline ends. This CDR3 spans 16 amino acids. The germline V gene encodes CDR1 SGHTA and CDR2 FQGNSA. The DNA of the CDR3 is TGTGCCAGCAGCCGGCCCATCCCCAATCAGAATGAAAAACTGTTTTTT. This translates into CASSRPIPNQNEKLFF.

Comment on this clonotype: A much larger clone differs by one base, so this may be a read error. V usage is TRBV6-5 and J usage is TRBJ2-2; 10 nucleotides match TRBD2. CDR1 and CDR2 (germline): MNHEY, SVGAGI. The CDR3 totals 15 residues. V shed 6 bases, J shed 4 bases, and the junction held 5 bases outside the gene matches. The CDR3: CASREAGGLTGELFF. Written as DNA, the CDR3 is TGTGCCAGCAGAGAAGCGGGGGGGCTCACCGGGGAGCTGTTTTTT.

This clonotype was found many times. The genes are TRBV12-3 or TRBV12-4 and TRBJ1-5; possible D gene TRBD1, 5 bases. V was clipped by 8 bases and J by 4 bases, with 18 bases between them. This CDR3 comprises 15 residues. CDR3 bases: TGTGCCAGCGGGTCCGCAGGCAGGGCGAATCAGCCCCAGCATTTT. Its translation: CASGSAGRANQPQHF.

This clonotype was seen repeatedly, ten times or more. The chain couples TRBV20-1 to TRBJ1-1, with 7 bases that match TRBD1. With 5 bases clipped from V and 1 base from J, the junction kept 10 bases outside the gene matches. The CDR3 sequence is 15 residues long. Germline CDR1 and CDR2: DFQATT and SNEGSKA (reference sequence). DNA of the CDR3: TGCAGTGCTGTTGGGACAGCTTCTTCGAACACTGAAGCTTTCTTT. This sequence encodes CSAVGTASSNTEAFF.

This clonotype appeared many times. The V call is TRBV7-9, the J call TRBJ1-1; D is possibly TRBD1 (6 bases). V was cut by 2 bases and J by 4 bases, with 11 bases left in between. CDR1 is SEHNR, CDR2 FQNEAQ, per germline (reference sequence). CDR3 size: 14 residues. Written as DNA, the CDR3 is TGTGCCAGCAGCTTAAAGGGGGGCATCACTGAAGCTTTCTTT. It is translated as CASSLKGGITEAFF.

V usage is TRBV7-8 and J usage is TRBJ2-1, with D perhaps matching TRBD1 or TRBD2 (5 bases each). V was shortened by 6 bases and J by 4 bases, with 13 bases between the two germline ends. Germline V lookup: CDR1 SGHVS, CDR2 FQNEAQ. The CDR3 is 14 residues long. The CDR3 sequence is CASRLGPLYNEQFF. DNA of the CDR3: TGTGCCAGCAGACTGGGACCGCTATACAATGAGCAGTTCTTC.

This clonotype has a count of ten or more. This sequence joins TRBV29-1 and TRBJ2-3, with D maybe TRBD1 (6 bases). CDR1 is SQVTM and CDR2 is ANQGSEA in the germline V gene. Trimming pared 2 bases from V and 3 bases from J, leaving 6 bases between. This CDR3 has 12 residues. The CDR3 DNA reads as TGCAGCGTTGAAACAGGGACAGATACGCAGTATTTT. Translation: CSVETGTDTQYF.

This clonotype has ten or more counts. CDR3: CASSLEGGGTDTQYF. DNA for the CDR3: TGCGCCAGCAGCTTGGAAGGCGGGGGCACAGATACGCAGTATTTT. The V gene is TRBV5-1, the J gene TRBJ2-3; D is possibly TRBD2 (6 bases). The CDR3 has 15 residues. V was shortened by 0 bases and J by 1 base, with 9 bases between the two germline ends. The germline V gene has CDR1 SGHRS and CDR2 YFSETQ.

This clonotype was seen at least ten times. Here the CDR3 reads CASSLEAETQYF. In nucleotides, the CDR3 is TGTGCCAGCAGCTTGGAGGCAGAGACCCAGTACTTC. V is TRBV5-6 and J is TRBJ2-5; no clear D. CDR1 SGHDT and CDR2 YYEEEE come from the germline V gene. Trimming left V 0 bases short and J 4 bases short, with 4 bases between. This CDR3 region has 12 residues.

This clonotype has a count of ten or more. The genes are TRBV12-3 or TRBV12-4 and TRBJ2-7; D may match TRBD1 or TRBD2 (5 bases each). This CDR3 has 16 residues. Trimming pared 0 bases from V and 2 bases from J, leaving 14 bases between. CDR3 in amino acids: CASSLARGHGTYEQYF. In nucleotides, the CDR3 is TGTGCCAGCAGTTTAGCGCGAGGACACGGGACCTACGAGCAGTACTTC.

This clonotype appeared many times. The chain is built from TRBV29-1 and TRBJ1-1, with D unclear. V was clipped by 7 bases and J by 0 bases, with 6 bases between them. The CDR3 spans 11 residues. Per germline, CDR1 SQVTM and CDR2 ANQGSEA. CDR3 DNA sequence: TGCAGCGCTCTGGTGAACACTGAAGCTTTCTTT. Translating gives CSALVNTEAFF.

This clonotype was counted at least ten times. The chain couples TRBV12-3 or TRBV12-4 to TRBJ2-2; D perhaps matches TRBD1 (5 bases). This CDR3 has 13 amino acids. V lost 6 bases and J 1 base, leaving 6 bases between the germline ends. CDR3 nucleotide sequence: TGTGCCAGCAGACAGGAGAACACCGGGGAGCTGTTTTTT. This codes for CASRQENTGELFF.

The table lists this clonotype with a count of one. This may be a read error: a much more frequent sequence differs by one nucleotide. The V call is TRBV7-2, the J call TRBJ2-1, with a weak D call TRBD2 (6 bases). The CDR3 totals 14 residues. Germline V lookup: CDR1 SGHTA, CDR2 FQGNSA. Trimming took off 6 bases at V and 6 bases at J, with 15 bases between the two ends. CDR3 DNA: TGTGCCAGCAGATTGGGGGGACCCTCCAATGAGCAGTTCTTC. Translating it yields CASRLGGPSNEQFF.

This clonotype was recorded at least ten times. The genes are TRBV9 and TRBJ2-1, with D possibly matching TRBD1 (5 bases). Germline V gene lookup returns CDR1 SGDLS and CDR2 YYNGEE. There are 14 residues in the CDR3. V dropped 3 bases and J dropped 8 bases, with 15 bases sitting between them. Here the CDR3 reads CASSATQGADEQFF. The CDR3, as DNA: TGTGCCAGCAGCGCTACTCAAGGGGCCGATGAGCAGTTCTTC.

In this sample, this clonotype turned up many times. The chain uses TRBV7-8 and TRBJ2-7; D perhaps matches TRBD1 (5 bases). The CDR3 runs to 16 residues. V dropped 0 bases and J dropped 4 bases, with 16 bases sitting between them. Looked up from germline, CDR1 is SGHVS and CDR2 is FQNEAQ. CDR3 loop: CASSLALGVGVYEQYF. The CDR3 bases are TGTGCCAGCAGCTTAGCGCTTGGAGTAGGGGTTTACGAGCAGTACTTC.

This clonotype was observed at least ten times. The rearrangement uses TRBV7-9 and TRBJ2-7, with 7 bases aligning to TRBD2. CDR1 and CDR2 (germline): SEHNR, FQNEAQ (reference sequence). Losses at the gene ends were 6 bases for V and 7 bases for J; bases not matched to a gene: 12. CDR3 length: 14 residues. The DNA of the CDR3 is TGTGCCAGCAGTTTGGGGAGCGGGATTTGGGAGCAGTACTTC. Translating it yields CASSLGSGIWEQYF.

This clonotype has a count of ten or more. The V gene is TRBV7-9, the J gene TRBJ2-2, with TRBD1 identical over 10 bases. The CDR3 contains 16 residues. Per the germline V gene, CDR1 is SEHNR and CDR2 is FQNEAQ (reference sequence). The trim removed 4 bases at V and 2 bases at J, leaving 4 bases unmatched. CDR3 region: CASSSRDRGNTGELFF. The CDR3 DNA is TGTGCCAGCAGCTCACGGGACAGGGGAAACACCGGGGAGCTGTTTTTT.

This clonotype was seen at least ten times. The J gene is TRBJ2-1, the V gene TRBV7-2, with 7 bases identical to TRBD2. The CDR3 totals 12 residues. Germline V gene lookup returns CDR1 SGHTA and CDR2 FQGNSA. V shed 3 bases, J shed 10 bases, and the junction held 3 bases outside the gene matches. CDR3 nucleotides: TGTGCCAGCAGCTTCGCTAGCGGAGAGCAGTTCTTC. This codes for CASSFASGEQFF.

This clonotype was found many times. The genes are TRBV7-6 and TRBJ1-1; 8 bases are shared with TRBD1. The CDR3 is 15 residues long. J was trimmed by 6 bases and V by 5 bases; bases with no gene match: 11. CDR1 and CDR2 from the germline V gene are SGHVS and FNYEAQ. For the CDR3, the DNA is TGTGCCAGCAGCCCACAAACAGGGGGTATGGCTGAAGCTTTCTTT. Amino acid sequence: CASSPQTGGMAEAFF.

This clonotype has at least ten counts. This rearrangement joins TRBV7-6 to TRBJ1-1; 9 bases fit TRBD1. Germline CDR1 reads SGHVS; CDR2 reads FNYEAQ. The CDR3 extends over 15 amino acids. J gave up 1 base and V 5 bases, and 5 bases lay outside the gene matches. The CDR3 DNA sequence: TGTGCCAGCAGCCAAGGGACAGGGCGGAACACTGAAGCTTTCTTT. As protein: CASSQGTGRNTEAFF. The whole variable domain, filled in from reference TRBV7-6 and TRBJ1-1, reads GAGVSQSPRYKVTKRGQDVALRCDPISGHVSLYWYRQALGQGPEFLTYFNYEAQQDKSGLPNDRFSAERPEGSISTLTIQRTEQRDSAMYRCASSQGTGRNTEAFFGQGTRLTVV.

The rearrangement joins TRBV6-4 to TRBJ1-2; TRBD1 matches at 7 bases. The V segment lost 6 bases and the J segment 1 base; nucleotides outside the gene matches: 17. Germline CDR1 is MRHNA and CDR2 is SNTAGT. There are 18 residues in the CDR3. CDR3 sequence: CASRDRPGTASLNYGYTF. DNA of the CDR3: TGTGCCAGCAGAGACCGACCCGGGACAGCTTCGCTTAACTATGGCTACACCTTC.